This TCR beta chain was recorded in a study of CD8 T cells in ankylosing spondylitis. This CDR3 has 13 amino acids. The germline CDR1 and CDR2 sequences are DFQATT and SNEGSKA (reference sequence). A single record per CDR3 protein comes from TCRdb applying MiXCR to the 5' RACE reads. The data hold roughly 170,000 distinct CDR3 sequences, with roughly 10% observed a single time. In its sample, this clonotype was seen many times. V and J are TRBV20-1 and TRBJ1-1, with a tentative D call TRBD1 (5 bases). Sequenced material: blood, either unsorted or a sorted T cell fraction (not recorded which). This clonotype originated in a female donor with ankylosing spondylitis or in good health (not recorded which). Here the CDR3 reads CSTLRVGDTEAFF. The CDR3 DNA sequence: TGCAGCACCCTTAGGGTAGGGGACACTGAAGCTTTCTTT.